The clone carrying this T cell receptor (beta chain) came up a few times. This specimen comes from a study of early T cells in non-severe SARS-CoV-2 infection. About the research overall: Whole-blood bulk RNA, unsorted, was sequenced, and chains were unpaired.

CDR1 is SEHNR and CDR2 is FQNEAQ in the germline V gene (reference sequence). The germline V and J ends were trimmed by 2 bases and 0 bases, with 8 bases remaining between them. The CDR3 is made up of 15 amino acids. As part of library construction, unique molecular identifiers were attached to individual cDNA molecules. Via MiXCR, TCRdb re-called the 5' RACE reads, giving one row per CDR3 protein. The sample holds some 82,000 distinct CDR3 sequences, 10% to 15% seen once. The receptor was derived from an adult who was a healthcare worker with PCR-confirmed SARS-CoV-2 infection or an uninfected control (not recorded which). The sequencing used whole blood, collected at baseline. V gene TRBV7-9 combines with J gene TRBJ1-3; D is unclear. This chain's CDR3 is CASSLIVDSGNTIYF. CDR3 bases: TGTGCCAGCAGCTTAATAGTCGACTCTGGAAACACCATATATTTT. Combining the CDR3 with reference TRBV7-9 and TRBJ1-3 gives the whole variable domain DTGVSQNPRHKITKRGQNVTFRCDPISEHNRLYWYRQTLGQGPEFLTYFQNEAQLEKSRLLSDRFSAERPKGSFSTLEIQRTEQGDSAMYLCASSLIVDSGNTIYFGEGSWLTVV.